One T cell receptor beta chain is described in this entry. The study ran its PCR with 60 Vbeta and 13 Jbeta primers. Measured with immunoSEQ multiplex PCR; TCRdb has only the in-frame clones, and not every one. The sample holds under 200,000 clones, roughly 79% seen once. This record comes from a study of cytomegalovirus exposure and HLA in healthy donors. After removal of 5 bases from V and 6 bases from J, the junction contained 11 bases not matched to a gene. In germline, CDR1 is LNHDA, CDR2 SQIVND (reference sequence). The CDR3 sequence is 15 residues long. What was sequenced was PBMCs. The source of this sequence is a woman between 40 and 55 years old in good health and CMV-seropositive. This chain links TRBV19 with TRBJ2-7; 9 bases map to TRBD1. CDR3 residues: CASSGQGIHTSEQYF. CDR3 bases: TGTGCCAGTAGTGGACAGGGGATTCATACGAGCGAGCAGTACTTC.